This T cell receptor beta chain was documented in a study of blood T cell repertoires in COVID-19. Overall study context: There were acute and convalescent COVID-19 samples, and they came from the United States, Italy and Spain.

Germline assignment: CDR1 SNHLY and CDR2 FYNNEI. CDR3 length equals 16 residues. V lost 6 bases to trimming and J lost 2 bases; unmatched junction nucleotides: 11. This clone was seen a handful of times. Sequencing used immunoSEQ multiplex PCR; TCRdb keeps in-frame clones, though not all of them. The top ten hold under 45% of the sample, which has under 45,000 clones, 80% to 90% seen once. The V gene is TRBV2, the J gene TRBJ2-7; TRBD1 agrees at 9 bases. Sequenced material: peripheral blood. The TCR comes from a human donor in a cohort sampled during active COVID-19. CDR3 in amino acids: CASREPSGQGTYEQYF. The DNA of the CDR3 is TGTGCCAGCAGGGAACCTTCGGGACAGGGAACCTACGAGCAGTACTTC.